The 21 T cell receptor beta chains in this list originate from one sample, sequenced in a study of blood T cells in healthy people across ages. PCR was performed a second time for about 7 to 12 cycles using a sample-barcoded 5' primer and a J-beta primer mix. In TCRdb, the 5' RACE reads were re-called with MiXCR into one record per CDR3 protein. The repertoire holds 1 million to 1.2 million distinct CDR3 sequences, with roughly two fifths as singletons. Sequencing was performed on blood. These receptor sequences come from a man between 18 and 29 years old in good health.

The V and J genes are TRBV12-3 or TRBV12-4 and TRBJ1-1; D remains unclear. The CDR3 is 12 amino acids. Trimming removed 4 bases from V and 4 bases from J, with 7 bases in between. CDR3 nucleotide sequence: TGTGCCAGCAGTTACACGGCCACTGAAGCTTTCTTT. Translation: CASSYTATEAFF.

This clonotype was recorded at least ten times. The rearrangement links TRBV12-3 or TRBV12-4 to TRBJ2-7, with 7 bases identical to TRBD1. This CDR3 contains 15 residues. V trimming: 2 bases; J trimming: 0 bases; junction bases outside the gene matches: 4. The CDR3 DNA is TGTGCCAGCAGTTTAAGGACAGGTAGCTCCTACGAGCAGTACTTC. As protein: CASSLRTGSSYEQYF.

This rearrangement joins TRBV12-3 or TRBV12-4 to TRBJ1-2, with 8 bases lining up with TRBD1. Trimming took 4 bases from V and 8 from J; bases not matched to a gene: 9. There are 14 residues in the CDR3. CDR3 coding DNA: TGTGCCAGCAGTTCACTCACAGGGGGGGGCGGCTACACCTTC. Translated, it gives CASSSLTGGGGYTF.

This rearrangement joins TRBV4-1 to TRBJ1-1, with 12 nucleotides matching TRBD1. V lost 0 bases, J lost 10 bases, and 9 bases stayed unmatched. The CDR3 totals 16 residues. Looked up from germline, CDR1 is MGHRA and CDR2 is YSYEKL. CDR3 DNA sequence: TGCGCCAGCAGCCAAGATACTGGGACAGGGGGCGAAGGAGCTTTCTTT. It yields the protein CASSQDTGTGGEGAFF.

The gene calls are TRBV7-3 and TRBJ1-4; D remains unclear. V lost 9 bases, J lost 6 bases, and 17 bases lay in between. Per the germline V gene, CDR1 is SGHTA and CDR2 is FQGTGA. The CDR3 totals 14 residues. This chain's CDR3 is CARLSVCSDEKLFF. The CDR3 DNA is TGTGCCAGATTATCGGTATGCAGCGATGAAAAACTGTTTTTT. The full variable domain, rest sourced from reference TRBV7-3 and TRBJ1-4, is GAGVSQTPSNKVTEKGKYVELRCDPISGHTALYWYRQSLGQGPEFLIYFQGTGAADDSGLPNDRFFAVRPEGSVSTLKIQRTERGDSAVYLCARLSVCSDEKLFFGSGTQLSVL.

This clonotype has only a few counts. The chain combines TRBV28 with TRBJ2-1, with TRBD2 matching over 9 bases. Germline CDR1 is MDHEN and CDR2 is SYDVKM. The CDR3 has 14 residues. Germline trimming cut 7 bases from V and 10 bases from J; bases unmatched to any gene: 11. The CDR3 DNA is TGTGCCAGCATGGCTAGCGGGGTTGGTCGGGAGCAGTTCTTC. Translating gives CASMASGVGREQFF.

Remarks on this clonotype: The junction does not match germline at one end; this may be a read error. The chain has TRBV9 and TRBJ2-1, with TRBD1 matching 8 bases. Per germline, CDR1 SGDLS and CDR2 YYNGEE. The CDR3 is made up of 15 amino acids. The CDR3 protein is CASSATGVLYDEQFF. Here the CDR3 DNA reads TGTGCCAGCAGCGCGACAGGGGTCCTCTACGATGAGCAGTTCTTC.

This clonotype appeared a few times. This chain joins TRBV5-1 and TRBJ1-2, with D perhaps TRBD1 (5 bases). CDR1 is SGHRS and CDR2 is YFSETQ in the germline V gene. The CDR3 consists of 15 residues. V was cut by 4 bases and J by 2 bases, with 15 bases left in between. The CDR3 DNA reads TGCGCCAGCAGCAGTGCGGGGCTGAACAACTATGGCTACACCTTC. It translates to CASSSAGLNNYGYTF. The full variable domain, with the rest looked up from reference TRBV5-1 and TRBJ1-2, is KAGVTQTPRYLIKTRGQQVTLSCSPISGHRSVSWYQQTPGQGLQFLFEYFSETQRNKGNFPGRFSGRQFSNSRSEMNVSTLELGDSALYLCASSSAGLNNYGYTFGSGTRLTVV.

The chain is built from TRBV27 and TRBJ1-2; the match to TRBD1 covers 7 bases. The CDR3 consists of 14 residues. Looked up from germline, CDR1 is MNHEY and CDR2 is SMNVEV (reference sequence). Trimming cost V 6 bases and J 3 bases; bases outside gene matches: 7. CDR3 amino acids: CASSAGGTDYGYTF. CDR3 sequence (DNA): TGTGCCAGCAGCGCCGGCGGGACAGACTATGGCTACACCTTC.

The V gene is TRBV5-1, the J gene TRBJ1-1, with D uncertain. The CDR3 has 15 amino acids. V was pared by 4 bases and J by 1 base, with 14 bases between. Looked up from germline, CDR1 is SGHRS and CDR2 is YFSETQ. In nucleotides, the CDR3 is TGCGCCAGCAGCCGGACGGGCGGCGCGAACACTGAAGCTTTCTTT. Translated: CASSRTGGANTEAFF. Full variable domain (remainder filled in from reference TRBV5-1 and TRBJ1-1): KAGVTQTPRYLIKTRGQQVTLSCSPISGHRSVSWYQQTPGQGLQFLFEYFSETQRNKGNFPGRFSGRQFSNSRSEMNVSTLELGDSALYLCASSRTGGANTEAFFGQGTRLTVV.

This clonotype was detected a few times. The V call is TRBV5-5, the J call TRBJ1-2; D not certain. V lost 0 bases, J lost 4 bases, and 13 bases lay in between. The V gene's germline CDR1 is SGHKS and CDR2 YYEKEE (reference sequence). The CDR3 runs 15 residues. The CDR3 protein is CASSLERGKSYGYTF. Here the CDR3 DNA reads TGTGCCAGCAGCTTGGAACGCGGCAAGAGCTATGGCTACACCTTC.

The chain recombines TRBV2 with TRBJ1-1, with 8 bases matching TRBD1. The junction had 4 bases not matched to a gene; V was cut back by 10 bases and J by 3 bases. This CDR3 has 12 residues. The V gene's germline CDR1 is SNHLY and CDR2 FYNNEI. In nucleotides, the CDR3 is TGTGCCACCGGACAGGGAGACACTGAAGCTTTCTTT. Its protein is CATGQGDTEAFF.

The chain couples TRBV4-3 to TRBJ2-1, with D tentatively TRBD1 (7 bases). The better agreement between TRBJ2-7 and the DNA end casts doubt on the J call. The CDR3 is 16 amino acids. Germline loops: CDR1 LGHNA, CDR2 YSLEER. CDR3 region: CASNQEGTDPYNEQYF. CDR3 in DNA: TGCGCCAGCAACCAGGAGGGGACAGATCCTTACAATGAGCAGTACTTC.

This clonotype was recorded a few times. The chain joins TRBV6-1 to TRBJ1-5; D might be TRBD1 (5 bases). Germline-derived CDR1 and CDR2 are MNHNS and SASEGT. Trimming removed 6 bases from V and 2 bases from J, with 17 bases in between. The CDR3 runs 16 residues. DNA of the CDR3: TGTGCCAGCAGCAATTCCCGGACACAAGGCAATCAGCCCCAGCATTTT. Protein: CASSNSRTQGNQPQHF.

DNA of the CDR3: TGCGCCAGCAGCCAAGCTCAGGGGGGCTCCTACAATGAGCAGTTCTTC. Its translation is CASSQAQGGSYNEQFF. The rearrangement uses TRBV4-3 and TRBJ2-1, with D maybe TRBD1 (7 bases). CDR1 LGHNA and CDR2 YSLEER come from the germline V gene. Trimming shortened V by 1 base and J by 0 bases, and 10 bases separated the two germline ends. The CDR3 loop spans 16 amino acids.

This clonotype was detected ten times or more. The rearrangement uses TRBV30 and TRBJ1-6, with D uncertain. The V gene lost 4 bases and the J gene lost 5 bases, with 9 bases spanning the gap. Per germline, CDR1 GTSNPN and CDR2 SVGIG (reference sequence). This CDR3 is 13 amino acids long. This chain's CDR3 is CAWTPQNNSPLHF. The DNA of the CDR3 is TGTGCCTGGACGCCCCAGAATAATTCACCCCTCCACTTT. The full variable domain, rest sourced from reference TRBV30 and TRBJ1-6, is SQTIHQWPATLVQPVGSPLSLECTVEGTSNPNLYWYRQAAGRGLQLLFYSVGIGQISSEVPQNLSASRPQDRQFILSSKKLLLSDSGFYLCAWTPQNNSPLHFGNGTRLTVT.

This rearrangement joins TRBV27 to TRBJ1-1; D uncertain. This CDR3 comprises 14 residues. Germline CDR1 is MNHEY and CDR2 is SMNVEV (reference sequence). Between the trimmed V and J ends, which lost 7 bases and 1 base, there was a span of 13 bases. The CDR3 region has the DNA TGTGCCAGCAAGGTCGGCCGGAGGAACACTGAAGCTTTCTTT. As protein: CASKVGRRNTEAFF.

V is TRBV20-1 and J is TRBJ2-3; the match to TRBD2 covers 12 bases. CDR1 is DFQATT and CDR2 is SNEGSKA in the germline V gene (reference sequence). Trimming took 2 bases from V and 2 from J; bases not matched to a gene: 5. The CDR3 is 16 residues long. The CDR3 loop reads CSARLAGGPITDTQYF. In DNA form, the CDR3 reads TGCAGTGCTAGACTAGCGGGGGGGCCGATCACAGATACGCAGTATTTT.

This clonotype showed up just a few times. V usage is TRBV7-2 and J usage is TRBJ2-3; D not certain. Germline-derived CDR1 and CDR2 are SGHTA and FQGNSA. Between the trimmed V and J ends, which lost 1 base and 9 bases, there was a span of 14 bases. The CDR3 spans 14 residues. Here the CDR3 DNA reads TGTGCCAGCAGCTTAGGTTCTGATGGTGGAACGCAGTATTTT. It is translated as CASSLGSDGGTQYF.

This chain joins TRBV5-1 and TRBJ2-5, with D possibly being TRBD2 (6 bases). The CDR3 is 15 amino acids. The V and J ends lost 3 bases and 2 bases respectively, with 14 bases between them. Germline loops: CDR1 SGHRS, CDR2 YFSETQ. CDR3 DNA sequence: TGCGCCAGCAGCTGGGGGGATAAGGCGCAAGAGACCCAGTACTTC. Its translation: CASSWGDKAQETQYF.

With respect to this clonotype: At one end the junction does not follow the germline gene, possibly because of a read error. V and J are TRBV9 and TRBJ2-3; perhaps TRBD2 as D (5 bases). CDR1 SGDLS and CDR2 YYNGEE come from the germline V gene. CDR3 length: 17 amino acids. CDR3 amino acids: CTSSVSPGHRRTDTQYF. CDR3 nucleotide sequence: TGTACCAGCAGCGTATCTCCCGGGCACCGGAGGACAGATACGCAGTATTTT.